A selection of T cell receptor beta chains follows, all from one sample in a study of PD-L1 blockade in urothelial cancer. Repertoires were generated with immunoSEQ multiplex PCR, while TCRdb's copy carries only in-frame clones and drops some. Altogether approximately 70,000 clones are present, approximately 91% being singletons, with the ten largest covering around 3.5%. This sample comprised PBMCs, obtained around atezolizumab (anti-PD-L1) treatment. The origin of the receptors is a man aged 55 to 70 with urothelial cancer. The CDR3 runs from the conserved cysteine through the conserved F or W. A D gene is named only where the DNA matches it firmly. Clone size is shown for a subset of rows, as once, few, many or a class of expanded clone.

CAISGGGNTEAFF	TGTGCCATCAGTGGGGGGGGGAACACTGAAGCTTTCTTT	.	TRBV10-3	TRBJ1-1	.
CASSELVQGAQPQHF	TGTGCCAGCAGTGAACTTGTTCAGGGGGCTCAGCCCCAGCATTTT	.	TRBV2	TRBJ1-5	TRBD1
CASSPSGQLNTGELFF	TGTGCCAGCAGCCCATCGGGACAGCTTAACACCGGGGAGCTGTTTTTT	.	TRBV11-2	TRBJ2-2	TRBD1
CASSARDRGFTGELFF	TGTGCCAGTAGTGCCCGGGACAGGGGATTTACCGGGGAGCTGTTTTTT	.	TRBV19	TRBJ2-2	TRBD1
CASSLFTGSNNEQFF	TGTGCCAGCAGCTTGTTTACGGGATCAAACAATGAGCAGTTCTTC	.	TRBV5-4	TRBJ2-1	.
CAGTSGNTIYF	TGTGCCGGCACCTCTGGAAACACCATATATTTT	.	TRBV19	TRBJ1-3	.
CASSLGGTGEYEQYF	TGTGCCAGCAGTCTCGGCGGGACAGGTGAATACGAGCAGTACTTC	.	TRBV2	TRBJ2-7	TRBD1
CASRFRQEEYEQFF	TGTGCCAGCAGATTCAGACAGGAGGAATATGAGCAGTTCTTC	.	TRBV11-2	TRBJ2-1	.
CASSPHRPFGSRETQYF	TGTGCCAGCAGCCCCCATCGTCCGTTCGGGAGTAGGGAGACCCAGTACTTC	.	TRBV7-9	TRBJ2-5	.
CASSLANSLSTF	TGTGCCAGCAGCTTAGCGAACAGCCTAAGCACCTTC	.	TRBV7-2	TRBJ1-2	.
CASSYVGGTDTQYF	TGTGCCAGCAGTTATGTGGGAGGAACAGATACGCAGTATTTT	.	TRBV6-5	TRBJ2-3	.
CASSPGQGNYGYTF	TGTGCCAGCAGCCCCGGACAGGGGAACTATGGCTACACCTTC	.	TRBV6-1	TRBJ1-2	TRBD1
CASNPLGGRTEAFF	TGTGCCAGCAACCCTCTAGGCGGAAGAACTGAAGCTTTCTTT	once	TRBV6-5	TRBJ1-1	.
CASETGTGGYEQYF	TGCGCCAGCGAAACCGGGACAGGGGGTTACGAGCAGTACTTC	.	TRBV5-1	TRBJ2-7	TRBD1
CAWNPWGRGTEAFF	TGTGCCTGGAATCCCTGGGGGCGCGGGACTGAAGCTTTCTTT	few	TRBV30	TRBJ1-1	.
CASRSWAANTEAFF	TGTGCCAGCAGGTCCTGGGCAGCTAACACTGAAGCTTTCTTT	.	TRBV27	TRBJ1-1	.
CASSVSREQANYGYTF	TGTGCCAGCAGTGTCTCCCGGGAACAAGCTAACTATGGCTACACCTTC	.	TRBV6-1	TRBJ1-2	.
CASSRVAYEQYF	TGTGCCAGCAGCAGGGTGGCCTACGAGCAGTACTTC	.	TRBV6-4	TRBJ2-7	.
CASSEYRGSTDTQYF	TGCGCCAGCAGTGAGTACAGGGGATCCACAGATACGCAGTATTTT	.	TRBV10-2	TRBJ2-3	TRBD1
CASSDTGETQYF	TGTGCCAGCAGTGATACAGGGGAGACCCAGTACTTC	.	TRBV19	TRBJ2-5	.
CASSRDRGGDEQFF	TGCGCCAGCAGCAGGGACAGGGGAGGAGATGAGCAGTTCTTC	.	TRBV5-1	TRBJ2-1	TRBD1
CASSRDRDYSPLHF	TGTGCCAGTAGTCGGGACAGGGACTATTCACCCCTCCACTTT	few	TRBV19	TRBJ1-6	TRBD1
CASSAMGGTNEKLFF	TGTGCCAGCAGCGCGATGGGGGGGACTAATGAAAAACTGTTTTTT	.	TRBV9	TRBJ1-4	.
CASSPPGEGWTEAFF	TGTGCCAGCAGCCCCCCAGGGGAGGGATGGACTGAAGCTTTCTTT	.	TRBV9	TRBJ1-1	.
CASTKTSGGPYEQYF	TGTGCCAGCACCAAGACTAGCGGGGGGCCCTACGAGCAGTACTTC	.	TRBV6-4	TRBJ2-7	TRBD2
CAISESRGLAGGRNTGELFF	TGTGCCATCAGTGAGTCTCGTGGACTAGCGGGAGGCCGGAACACCGGGGAGCTGTTTTTT	.	TRBV10-3	TRBJ2-2	TRBD2
CASSQEGLAVNEQFF	TGCGCCAGCAGCCAAGAAGGGCTAGCGGTCAATGAGCAGTTCTTC	few	TRBV4-3	TRBJ2-1	TRBD2
CASSQRQGDAYGYTF	TGCGCCAGCAGCCAAAGGCAGGGGGATGCCTATGGCTACACCTTC	.	TRBV4-1	TRBJ1-2	TRBD1